This paragraph covers one T cell receptor beta chain sequence. It lacks a known antigen. The record has no base qualities; no much larger clone is one base away. By immunohistochemistry, the tumors of all patients showed robust positive staining for Merkel cell polyomavirus Large T antigen. Roughly twelve Merkel cell carcinoma patients with robust KLL-tetramer+ populations, above 0.04% of CD8+ T cells, in blood and/or cultured TIL were included. Every patient was Caucasian, and patient ages had a median of about 70 years and ranged from about 50 to 77 years. Lymph node tumors were analyzed for patients with unknown primaries who presented with nodal disease, or when insufficient primary tissue was available. This record comes from a study of tumor-infiltrating T cells and Merkel cell polyomavirus (TCRdb year 2017). About the investigation overall: CD8+ T cells specific for the Merkel cell polyomavirus KLL epitope were examined in Merkel cell carcinoma patients. Disease stage at presentation varied among the patients, and patient follow-up lasted a median of about 2.6 years, ranging from roughly 1.1 to 6.0 years. The therapies patients received were varied and non-standardized, including chemotherapy, radiation and immunotherapies. In 14 samples, TRB sequencing was done on KLL-tetramer-sorted cells from blood or tumor-infiltrating lymphocytes, along with about eleven matched whole-tumor samples. Most whole-tumor samples were obtained as 25-micron curls cut from formalin-fixed, paraffin-embedded tissue blocks. Across the study, one tumor sample was a frozen nodal tumor digest and one was a flash-frozen core biopsy of a metastasis.

The receptor library was made with the immunoSEQ multiplex PCR assay. Adaptive Biotechnologies (Seattle, WA) carried out the genomic DNA extraction, TRB sequencing and normalization. The published analysis was carried out like this. To compute clonality, the Shannon entropy of productive TRB sequences was normalized by log2 of unique productive sequences and then subtracted from one. KLL-specific clonotypes in tumors were found by matching TCRbeta CDR3 amino acid sequences to the sequences from the tetramer-sorted sample of each patient. The table was pulled from immuneACCESS by TCRdb, which kept in-frame rearrangements only. Such tables lose some clones; where checked, under half of the loss comes from unresolved V genes, and the rest has no known cause. V and J calls and clone size follow that table, whereas D and trimming were derived from the DNA. The sample table holds 20,000 to 30,000 clones, of which around 90% were seen once. The ten top clones hold less than 3% of the sample.

The CDR3 has 13 amino acids, counting the end cysteine and phenylalanine. The DNA shown is the 39-base CDR3, in frame from base 1. Cut back by 2 bases and 6 bases, the V and J ends lie 9 bases apart. Taken from the germline V gene, the CDR1 and CDR2 loops are SGHTA and FQGTGA. General findings and caveats noted by the study authors: One limitation of the study is the small sample size (n = 12 patients). KLL-specific TRB repertoires proved diverse and largely private: among 410 or so unique sequences, only one clonotype was public, and two patients shared that clonotype. The study examined just one viral epitope, so T cells targeting other Merkel cell polyomavirus epitopes were not captured. A significant MCC-specific survival advantage (P = 0.0051) was associated with tumors having more unique KLL-specific clonotypes (5-108 vs 0-3). Significantly improved MCC-specific survival was associated with a higher fraction of KLL-specific T cells within tumors (1.9-18% versus about 0-0.15%).

This receptor was taken from a man in his fifties with Merkel cell carcinoma. Here the chain combines TRBV7-3 and TRBJ2-3; the D gene is possibly TRBD1, with 5 bases matching. Sequencing was done on a sample of lymph node tissue. CDR3 loop: CASSLSGSDTQYF. The DNA reads TGTGCCAGCAGCTTATCAGGGTCCGATACGCAGTATTTT.